The 19 T cell receptor beta chains below were found in one sample sequenced in a study of blood T cells in healthy people across ages. Primed by a sample-barcoded 5' primer and a J-beta primer mix, a second PCR proceeded for about 6 to 11 cycles. TCRdb processed the 5' RACE reads anew with MiXCR; each CDR3 protein has one entry. This sample has about 1.5 million distinct CDR3 sequences, with approximately 43% found just once. Sample: blood. The receptors were gathered from a woman under 30 in good health.

V usage is TRBV20-1 and J usage is TRBJ2-4, with D tentatively TRBD1 or TRBD2 (5 bases each). Looked up from germline, CDR1 is DFQATT and CDR2 is SNEGSKA (reference sequence). The CDR3 covers 17 residues. Trimming removed 5 bases at V and 6 bases at J, with 26 bases between. CDR3 amino acids: CSASGTDGNHPLNIQYF. CDR3 coding DNA: TGCAGTGCTTCCGGGACGGACGGGAATCATCCTTTAAACATTCAGTACTTC.

The sample holds a few counts of this clonotype. A much larger clone lies a single base off, so this may be a read error. The chain has TRBV25-1 and TRBJ2-1, with a weak D call TRBD2 (7 bases). The CDR3 runs 15 residues. V dropped 2 bases and J dropped 2 bases, with 10 bases sitting between them. Per germline, CDR1 MGHDK and CDR2 SYGVNS. The DNA of the CDR3 is TGTGCCAGCAGTGAAGGGGGGGGCCCCTACAATGAGCAGTTCTTC. Its protein is CASSEGGGPYNEQFF.

The sample holds a few counts of this clonotype. The rearrangement uses TRBV18 and TRBJ2-5, with D possibly matching TRBD2 (5 bases). V was pared by 9 bases and J by 11 bases, with 19 bases between. The CDR3 is made up of 12 amino acids. From germline, CDR1 is KGHSH and CDR2 LQKENI. The CDR3 nucleotides are TGTGCCAGTAAAGCTCTTCTTGGGGAGCAGTACTTC. Amino acids: CASKALLGEQYF.

The chain uses TRBV6-2 or TRBV6-3 and TRBJ2-2, with TRBD1 as a possible D gene (6 bases). The CDR3 covers 14 residues. V was clipped by 5 bases and J by 5 bases, with 12 bases between them. Germline V gene sequence: CDR1 MNHEY, CDR2 SVGEGT. Here the CDR3 reads CASSASGTTGELFF. In nucleotides, the CDR3 is TGTGCCAGCAGTGCCTCCGGGACAACCGGGGAGCTGTTTTTT.

This clonotype was recorded at least ten times. The V and J genes are TRBV20-1 and TRBJ2-7, with TRBD2 identical over 7 bases. The CDR3 extends over 12 amino acids. The trim removed 3 bases at V and 2 bases at J, leaving 1 base unmatched. Germline loops: CDR1 DFQATT, CDR2 SNEGSKA (reference sequence). The CDR3 region is CSASTSAYEQYF. CDR3 nucleotides: TGCAGTGCTAGTACTAGCGCCTACGAGCAGTACTTC.

The V and J genes are TRBV4-1 and TRBJ2-1, with a possible D match to TRBD2 (7 bases). Trimming stripped 6 bases from V and 6 bases from J, with 18 bases between. CDR3 length: 15 residues. CDR1 is MGHRA, CDR2 YSYEKL, per germline. The CDR3 DNA is TGCGCCAGCAGTTCCGGTGGGGGGGCCCCCAATGAGCAGTTCTTC. This encodes CASSSGGGAPNEQFF.

This chain joins TRBV7-8 and TRBJ2-1, with 9 bases lining up with TRBD2. The CDR3 is made up of 15 amino acids. V dropped 5 bases and J dropped 9; count of bases not matched to a gene: 11. Germline assignment: CDR1 SGHVS and CDR2 FQNEAQ. The CDR3 here is CASSLVRTSDGEQFF. CDR3 coding DNA: TGTGCCAGCAGCCTGGTCAGGACTAGCGATGGTGAGCAGTTCTTC.

This chain connects TRBV5-1 to TRBJ2-1; 11 bases are shared with TRBD2. The junction had 11 bases not matched to a gene; V was cut back by 0 bases and J by 6 bases. The CDR3 extends over 18 amino acids. The germline V gene has CDR1 SGHRS and CDR2 YFSETQ. This CDR3 reads CASSLGTVLAGAFNEQFF. Written as DNA, the CDR3 is TGCGCCAGCAGCTTGGGGACCGTACTAGCGGGAGCGTTCAATGAGCAGTTCTTC.

The chain has TRBV2 and TRBJ2-5, with D hard to call. The CDR3 covers 12 residues. The V end was cut by 3 bases, the J end by 11 bases, with 13 bases between. Germline V lookup: CDR1 SNHLY, CDR2 FYNNEI. CDR3 coding DNA: TGTGCCAGCAGTGACTCCTATGAGGAGCAGTACTTC. Its protein is CASSDSYEEQYF.

CDR3 amino acids: CASRAGGDTQYF. CDR3 bases: TGTGCCAGCAGGGCGGGAGGAGATACGCAGTATTTT. This chain joins TRBV3-1 and TRBJ2-3, with TRBD2 identical over 8 bases. Germline V CDR1 and CDR2: LGHDT, YNNKEL (reference sequence). The CDR3 sequence is 12 residues long. V trimming: 6 bases; J trimming: 5 bases; junction bases outside the gene matches: 1.

The chain is built from TRBV20-1 and TRBJ1-1; tentatively, D is TRBD1 (5 bases). The CDR3 runs to 12 residues. V lost 6 bases, J lost 8 bases, and 16 bases lay in between. Germline CDR1 and CDR2: DFQATT and SNEGSKA (reference sequence). The CDR3 DNA reads TGCAGTGCGTATAGGGACCAGAAAGAAGCTTTCTTT. Its translation is CSAYRDQKEAFF.

J is TRBJ2-7 and V is TRBV27, with a possible D match to TRBD1 (7 bases). The J call may be incorrect, as the DNA end agrees better with TRBJ2-5. This CDR3 is 16 amino acids long. Germline V lookup: CDR1 MNHEY, CDR2 SMNVEV (reference sequence). CDR3 sequence (DNA): TGTGCCAGCAGTCCGGGGGACAGACTCCGAGGGGAGACCCAGTACTTC. It is translated as CASSPGDRLRGETQYF.

V and J are TRBV29-1 and TRBJ1-2, with D unclear. The CDR3 is 11 residues long. CDR1 and CDR2 (germline): SQVTM, ANQGSEA. V lost 7 bases and J lost 3, with 9 bases in between. CDR3 DNA sequence: TGCAGCGGTGATCTAGACTATGGCTACACCTTC. It yields the protein CSGDLDYGYTF.

This clonotype was observed a handful of times. This rearrangement joins TRBV15 to TRBJ2-1; D is unclear. The V end was cut by 7 bases, the J end by 0 bases, with 13 bases between. The CDR3 sequence is 15 residues long. Germline CDR1 reads LNHNV; CDR2 reads YYDKDF (reference sequence). The CDR3 spells CATTNLPSSYNEQFF. CDR3 in DNA: TGTGCCACCACCAACCTACCGAGCTCCTACAATGAGCAGTTCTTC.

This clonotype has just a few counts. The V and J genes are TRBV15 and TRBJ2-5; D ambiguous. The V and J ends lost 2 bases and 2 bases respectively, with 6 bases between them. This CDR3 is built from 13 residues. In germline, CDR1 is LNHNV, CDR2 YYDKDF (reference sequence). CDR3 in amino acids: CATSRTQQETQYF. Written as DNA, the CDR3 is TGTGCCACCAGCAGAACACAGCAAGAGACCCAGTACTTC. Full variable domain (remainder filled in from reference TRBV15 and TRBJ2-5): DAMVIQNPRYQVTQFGKPVTLSCSQTLNHNVMYWYQQKSSQAPKLLFHYYDKDFNNEADTPDNFQSRRPNTSFCFLDIRSPGLGDTAMYLCATSRTQQETQYFGPGTRLLVL.

The V gene is TRBV29-1, the J gene TRBJ2-5; 7 positions match TRBD1. Germline loops: CDR1 SQVTM, CDR2 ANQGSEA. This CDR3 spans 12 amino acids. Losses at the gene ends were 7 bases for V and 3 bases for J; bases not matched to a gene: 5. DNA of the CDR3: TGCAGCGGGTACGGGACAGAAGAGACCCAGTACTTC. It is translated as CSGYGTEETQYF.

Ten or more counts support this clonotype. This chain uses TRBV4-3 with TRBJ2-2; D remains unclear. The CDR3 loop spans 16 amino acids. V was cut by 1 base and J by 2 bases, with 11 bases left in between. Germline CDR1 LGHNA, CDR2 YSLEER. The CDR3 protein is CASSQVSDPNTGELFF. In DNA, the CDR3 is TGCGCCAGCAGCCAAGTATCGGATCCAAACACCGGGGAGCTGTTTTTT.

In this sample, this clonotype turned up a few times. The V and J genes are TRBV7-2 and TRBJ2-1, with TRBD1 matching over 7 bases. V was pared by 0 bases and J by 4 bases, with 6 bases of the junction left unmatched. This CDR3 is built from 16 residues. CDR1 is SGHTA, CDR2 FQGNSA, per germline. This CDR3 is CASSLAPKGAYNEQFF. The CDR3 nucleotides read TGTGCCAGCAGCTTAGCGCCCAAGGGGGCATACAATGAGCAGTTCTTC.

This clonotype was seen only a few times. The chain recombines TRBV6-5 with TRBJ2-1; D uncertain. The CDR3 spans 13 residues. The germline V and J ends were trimmed by 8 bases and 7 bases, with 15 bases remaining between them. The germline V gene has CDR1 MNHEY and CDR2 SVGAGI. The CDR3 region has the DNA TGTGCCAGCTGCGTTTTAGTCGGGAATGAGCAGTTCTTC. This gives the protein CASCVLVGNEQFF.